This T cell receptor beta chain is drawn from a study of OX40 agonist ivuxolimab in advanced cancers. Overall study context: Checkpoint inhibitors had been given previously to roughly 40% of patients.

At cycle 4 day 1, cycle 7 day 1, and baseline, blood was sampled. The CDR3 has 15 amino acids. Germline loops: CDR1 SGDLS, CDR2 YYNGEE. V was trimmed by 0 bases and J by 4 bases, leaving 13 bases between them. Produced via immunoSEQ multiplex PCR; TCRdb's table is partial and in-frame only. This sample has around 74,000 clones; 80% to 95% occur once, and the top ten carry about 10%. The source was CD4+ or CD8+ T cells sorted from blood, collected in a trial of the OX40 agonist ivuxolimab. The receptor was derived from an adult with an advanced solid tumor such as melanoma, head and neck, liver or kidney cancer. The chain is built from TRBV9 and TRBJ1-2; D remains ambiguous. The CDR3 region has the DNA TGTGCCAGCAGCGTAGGGCAGGAGGGCCTCTATGGCTACACCTTC. Translation: CASSVGQEGLYGYTF.